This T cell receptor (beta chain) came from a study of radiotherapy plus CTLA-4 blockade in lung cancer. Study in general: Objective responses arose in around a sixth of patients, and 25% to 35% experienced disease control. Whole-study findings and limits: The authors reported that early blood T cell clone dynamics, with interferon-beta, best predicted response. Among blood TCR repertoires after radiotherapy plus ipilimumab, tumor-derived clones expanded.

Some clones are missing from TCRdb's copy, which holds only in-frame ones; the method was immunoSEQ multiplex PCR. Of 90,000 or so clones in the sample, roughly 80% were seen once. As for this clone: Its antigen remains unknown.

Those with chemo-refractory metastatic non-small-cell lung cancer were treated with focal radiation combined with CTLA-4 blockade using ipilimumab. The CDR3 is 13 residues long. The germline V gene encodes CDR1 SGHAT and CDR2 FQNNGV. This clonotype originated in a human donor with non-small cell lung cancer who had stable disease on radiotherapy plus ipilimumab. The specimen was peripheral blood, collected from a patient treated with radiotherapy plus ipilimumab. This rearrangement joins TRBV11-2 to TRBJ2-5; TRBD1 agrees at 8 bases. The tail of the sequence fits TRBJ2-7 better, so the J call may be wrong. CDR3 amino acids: CASSFPGQAEQYF. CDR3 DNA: TGTGCCAGCAGCTTCCCGGGACAGGCCGAGCAGTACTTC.